The subject of this entry is one T cell receptor (beta chain). As yet, its antigen is unknown. V was clipped by 3 bases and J by 6 bases, with 15 bases between them. The CDR3 has 15 residues. Germline CDR1 is MNHNS and CDR2 is SASEGT. The primer mix had 60 Vbeta and 13 Jbeta primers. Method: immunoSEQ multiplex PCR; TCRdb's copy keeps in-frame clones and lacks some. The table lists roughly 99,000 clones, around 77% of them singletons, with approximately 2.4% in the top ten. The sample originates from a study of cytomegalovirus exposure and HLA in healthy donors. Whole-study context: Roughly 85 million unique TCRs from HLA-typed donors were held in an early release of data. Notes on the study in general: TRBV6-2, TRBV6-3 and some other V segments were excluded as indistinguishable. Several of the most significant clusters appeared linked to common viral pathogens, based on a later analysis.

Donors were ostensibly healthy at sampling, although undocumented immune exposures were probable. This TCR derives from a man aged 18 to 29 in good health and CMV-seronegative. Sequencing was performed on PBMCs. The chain carries TRBV6-1 and TRBJ1-5, with TRBD1 as a possible D gene (5 bases). The CDR3 here is CASSEVHSGAQPQHF. DNA of the CDR3: TGTGCCAGCAGTGAGGTGCACAGTGGGGCTCAGCCCCAGCATTTT.